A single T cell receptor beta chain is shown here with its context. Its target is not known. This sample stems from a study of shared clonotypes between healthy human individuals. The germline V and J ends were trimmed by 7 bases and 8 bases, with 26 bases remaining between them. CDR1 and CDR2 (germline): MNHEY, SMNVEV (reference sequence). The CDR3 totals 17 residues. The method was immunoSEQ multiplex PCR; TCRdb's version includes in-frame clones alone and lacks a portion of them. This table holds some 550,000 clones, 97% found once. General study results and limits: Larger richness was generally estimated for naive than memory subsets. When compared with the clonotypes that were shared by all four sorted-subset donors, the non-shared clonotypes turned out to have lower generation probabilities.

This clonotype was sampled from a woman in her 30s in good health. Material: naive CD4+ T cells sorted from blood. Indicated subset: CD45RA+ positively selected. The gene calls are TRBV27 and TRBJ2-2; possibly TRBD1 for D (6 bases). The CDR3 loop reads CASKPRWGQRDSGELFF. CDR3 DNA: TGTGCCAGCAAGCCAAGATGGGGACAACGAGACTCTGGGGAGCTGTTTTTT.